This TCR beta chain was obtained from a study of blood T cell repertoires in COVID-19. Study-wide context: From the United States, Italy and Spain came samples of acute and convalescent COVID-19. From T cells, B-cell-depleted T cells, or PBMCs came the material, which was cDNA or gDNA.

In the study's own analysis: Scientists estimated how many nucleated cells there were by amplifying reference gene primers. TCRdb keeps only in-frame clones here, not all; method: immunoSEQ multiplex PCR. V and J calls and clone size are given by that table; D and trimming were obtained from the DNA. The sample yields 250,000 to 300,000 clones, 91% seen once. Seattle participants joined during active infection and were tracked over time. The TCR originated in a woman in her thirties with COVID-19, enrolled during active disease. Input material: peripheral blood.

CDR3 amino acids: CASSTGTGLTYEQYF. In DNA, the CDR3 is TGTGCCAGCAGCACCGGGACAGGGCTTACCTACGAGCAGTACTTC. The gene calls are TRBV28 and TRBJ2-7; 9 positions agree with TRBD1. Germline V gene sequence: CDR1 MDHEN, CDR2 SYDVKM. This CDR3 contains 15 residues. V gave up 6 bases and J gave up 2 bases; unmatched junction bases: 8.